The present entry profiles one TCR beta chain with its context. As yet, its antigen is unknown. Germline V CDR1 and CDR2: GTSNPN, SVGIG (reference sequence). V lost 7 bases and J lost 5; bases outside the gene matches: 7. The CDR3 sequence is 12 residues long. Assay: immunoSEQ multiplex PCR; the TCRdb copy retains only in-frame clones and omits some. The sample consists of tens of thousands of clones, around 82% of them appearing once. This sample was included in a study of T cells in localized non-small cell lung cancer. Study-wide results and limits: Sequencing involved a lone tumor region, leaving heterogeneity possible.

This rearrangement joins TRBV30 to TRBJ2-5; TRBD2 aligns across 7 bases. The sequence was collected from a man between 35 and 75 years old with stage II lung adenocarcinoma. The sequencing used PBMCs, collected before any cancer treatment. CDR3 loop: CASRLASETQYF. The CDR3 DNA follows: TGTGCCTCCCGACTAGCTTCGGAGACCCAGTACTTC. Complete variable domain (other parts from reference TRBV30 and TRBJ2-5): SQTIHQWPATLVQPVGSPLSLECTVEGTSNPNLYWYRQAAGRGLQLLFYSVGIGQISSEVPQNLSASRPQDRQFILSSKKLLLSDSGFYLCASRLASETQYFGPGTRLLVL.